This T cell receptor beta chain was profiled in a study of blood T cell repertoires in COVID-19. The wider study: The samples span acute and convalescent COVID-19 from the United States, Italy and Spain. PBMCs, B-cell-depleted T cells, or T cells provided the cDNA or gDNA that made up the material.

The CDR3 runs to 13 residues. V lost 5 bases and J 0 bases, leaving 7 bases between the germline ends. Germline CDR1 and CDR2: MNHEY and SMNVEV (reference sequence). Method: immunoSEQ multiplex PCR; TCRdb's copy keeps in-frame clones and lacks some. The sample records 250,000 to 350,000 clones, around 87% being singletons. The TCR originated in a woman aged 50 to 60 who had recovered from COVID-19. Sequenced sample: peripheral blood. The chain couples TRBV27 to TRBJ1-2, with D hard to call. CDR3 residues: CASSGRANYGYTF. The CDR3 DNA is TGTGCCAGCAGTGGGAGGGCTAACTATGGCTACACCTTC.